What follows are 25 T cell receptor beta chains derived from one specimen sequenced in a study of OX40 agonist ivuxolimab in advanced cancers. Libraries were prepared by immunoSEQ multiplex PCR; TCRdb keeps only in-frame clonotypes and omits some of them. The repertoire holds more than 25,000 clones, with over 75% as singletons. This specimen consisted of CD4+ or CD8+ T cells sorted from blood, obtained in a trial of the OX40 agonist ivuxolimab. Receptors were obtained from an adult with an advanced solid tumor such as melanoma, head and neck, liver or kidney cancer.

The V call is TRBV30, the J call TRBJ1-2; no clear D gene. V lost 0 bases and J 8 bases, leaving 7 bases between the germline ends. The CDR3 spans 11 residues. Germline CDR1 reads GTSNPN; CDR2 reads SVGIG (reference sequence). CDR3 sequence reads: CAWSVLNGYTF. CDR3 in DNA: TGTGCCTGGAGTGTACTGAACGGCTACACCTTC. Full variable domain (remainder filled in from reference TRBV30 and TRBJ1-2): SQTIHQWPATLVQPVGSPLSLECTVEGTSNPNLYWYRQAAGRGLQLLFYSVGIGQISSEVPQNLSASRPQDRQFILSSKKLLLSDSGFYLCAWSVLNGYTFGSGTRLTVV.

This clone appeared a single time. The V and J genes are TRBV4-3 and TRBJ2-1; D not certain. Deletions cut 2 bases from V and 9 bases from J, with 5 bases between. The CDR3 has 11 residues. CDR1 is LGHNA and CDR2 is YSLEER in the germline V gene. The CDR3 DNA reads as TGCGCCAGCAGCCAATACGGTGAGCAGTTCTTC. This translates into CASSQYGEQFF.

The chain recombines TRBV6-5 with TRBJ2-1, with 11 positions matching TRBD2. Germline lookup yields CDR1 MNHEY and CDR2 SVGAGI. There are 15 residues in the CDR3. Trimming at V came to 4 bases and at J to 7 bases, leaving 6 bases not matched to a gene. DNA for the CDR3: TGTGCCAGCAGTTTCTGGGGACTAGCGGTTAATGAGCAGTTCTTC. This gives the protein CASSFWGLAVNEQFF.

The CDR3 protein is CASSPSLGELFF. CDR3 in DNA: TGTGCCAGCAGCCCCTCCCTCGGGGAGCTGTTTTTT. This chain connects TRBV7-9 to TRBJ2-2; no definite D call. Trimming stripped 5 bases from V and 7 bases from J, with 8 bases between. Germline lookup yields CDR1 SEHNR and CDR2 FQNEAQ (reference sequence). The CDR3 totals 12 residues.

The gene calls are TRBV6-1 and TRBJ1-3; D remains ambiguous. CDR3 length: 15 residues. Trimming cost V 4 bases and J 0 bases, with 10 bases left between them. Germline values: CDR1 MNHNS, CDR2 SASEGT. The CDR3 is CASSVQPSSGNTIYF. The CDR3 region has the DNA TGTGCCAGCAGTGTGCAGCCCAGCTCTGGAAACACCATATATTTT.

The CDR3 loop reads CASSRDYETGELFF. In DNA form, the CDR3 reads TGTGCCAGTAGTAGGGACTACGAAACCGGGGAGCTGTTTTTT. The chain is built from TRBV19 and TRBJ2-2; 7 nucleotides match TRBD2. The junction had 4 bases not matched to a gene; V was cut back by 4 bases and J by 5 bases. CDR1 is LNHDA and CDR2 is SQIVND in the germline V gene (reference sequence). The CDR3 is 14 amino acids.

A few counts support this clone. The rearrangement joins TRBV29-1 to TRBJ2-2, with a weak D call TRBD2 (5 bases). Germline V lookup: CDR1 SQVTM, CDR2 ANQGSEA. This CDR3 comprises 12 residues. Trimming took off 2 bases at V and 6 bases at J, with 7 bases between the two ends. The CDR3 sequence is CSVESGSGELFF. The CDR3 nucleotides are TGCAGCGTTGAATCGGGGTCCGGGGAGCTGTTTTTT.

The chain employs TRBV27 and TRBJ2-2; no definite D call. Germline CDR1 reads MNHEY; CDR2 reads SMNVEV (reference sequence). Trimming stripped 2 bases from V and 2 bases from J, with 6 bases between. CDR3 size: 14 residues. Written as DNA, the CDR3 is TGTGCCAGCAGTTTAACGATAAACACCGGGGAGCTGTTTTTT. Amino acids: CASSLTINTGELFF.

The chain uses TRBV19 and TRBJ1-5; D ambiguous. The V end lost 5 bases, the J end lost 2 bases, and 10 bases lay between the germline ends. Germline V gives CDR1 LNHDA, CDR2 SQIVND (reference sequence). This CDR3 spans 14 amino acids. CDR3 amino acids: CASSLRQGNQPQHF. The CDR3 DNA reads TGTGCCAGTAGTCTTAGACAAGGCAATCAGCCCCAGCATTTT.

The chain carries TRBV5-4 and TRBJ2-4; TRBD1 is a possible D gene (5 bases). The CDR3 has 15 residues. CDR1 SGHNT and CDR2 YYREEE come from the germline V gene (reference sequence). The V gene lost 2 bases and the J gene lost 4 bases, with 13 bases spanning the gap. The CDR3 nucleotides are TGTGCCAGCAGCTTTTACCCAGGGTGGAAAAACATTCAGTACTTC. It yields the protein CASSFYPGWKNIQYF.

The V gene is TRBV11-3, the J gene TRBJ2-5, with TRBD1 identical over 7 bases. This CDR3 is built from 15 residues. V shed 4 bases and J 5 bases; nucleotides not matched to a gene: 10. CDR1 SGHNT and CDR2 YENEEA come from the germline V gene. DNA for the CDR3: TGTGCCAGCAGCTGCTTACAGGGGAGTGAGGAGACCCAGTACTTC. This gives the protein CASSCLQGSEETQYF.

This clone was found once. Written as DNA, the CDR3 is TGCGCCAGCAGCTTGGGAGTAGCAGCTAAGTACAATGAGCAGTTCTTC. Translating gives CASSLGVAAKYNEQFF. This sequence joins TRBV5-1 and TRBJ2-1; D unresolved. The CDR3 has 16 residues. V lost 0 bases, J lost 4 bases, and 14 bases lay in between. Looked up from germline, CDR1 is SGHRS and CDR2 is YFSETQ.

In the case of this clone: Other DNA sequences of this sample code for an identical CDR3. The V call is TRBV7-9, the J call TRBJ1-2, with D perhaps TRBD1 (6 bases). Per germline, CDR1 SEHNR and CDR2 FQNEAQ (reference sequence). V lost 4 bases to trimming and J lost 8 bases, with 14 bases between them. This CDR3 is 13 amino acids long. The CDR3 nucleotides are TGTGCCAGCAGCTCCGGGACACCCAGCGGCTACACCTTC. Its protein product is CASSSGTPSGYTF.

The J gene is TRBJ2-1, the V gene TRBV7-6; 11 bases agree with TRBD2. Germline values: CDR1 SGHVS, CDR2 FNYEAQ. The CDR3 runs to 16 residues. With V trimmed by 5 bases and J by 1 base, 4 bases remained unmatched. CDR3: CASSQTSGRSYNEQFF. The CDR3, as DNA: TGTGCCAGCAGCCAAACTAGCGGGAGATCCTACAATGAGCAGTTCTTC.

The CDR3 bases are TGCAGCGTTGGGTGGGAGCTAGCGGGAAGGTTCGATGAGCAGTTCTTC. Its protein is CSVGWELAGRFDEQFF. This sequence joins TRBV29-1 and TRBJ2-1; 9 bases fit TRBD2. The V gene's germline CDR1 is SQVTM and CDR2 ANQGSEA. Unmatched junction bases numbered 15, after V lost 4 bases and J lost 8 bases. There are 16 residues in the CDR3.

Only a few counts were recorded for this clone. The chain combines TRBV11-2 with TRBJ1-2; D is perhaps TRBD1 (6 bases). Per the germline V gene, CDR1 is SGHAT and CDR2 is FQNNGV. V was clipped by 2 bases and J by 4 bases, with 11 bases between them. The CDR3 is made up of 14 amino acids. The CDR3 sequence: CASSLTGAAYGYTF. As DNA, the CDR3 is TGTGCCAGCAGCTTAACGGGGGCTGCCTATGGCTACACCTTC. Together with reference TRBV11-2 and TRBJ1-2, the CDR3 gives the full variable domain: EAGVAQSPRYKIIEKRQSVAFWCNPISGHATLYWYQQILGQGPKLLIQFQNNGVVDDSQLPKDRFSAERLKGVDSTLKIQPAKLEDSAVYLCASSLTGAAYGYTFGSGTRLTVV.

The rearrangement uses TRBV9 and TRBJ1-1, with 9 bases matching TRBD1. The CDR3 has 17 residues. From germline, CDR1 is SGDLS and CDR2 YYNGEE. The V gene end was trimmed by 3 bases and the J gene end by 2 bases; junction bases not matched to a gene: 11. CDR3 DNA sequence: TGTGCCAGCAGCGACCCCGGGACAGGGTGGGGAAACACTGAAGCTTTCTTT. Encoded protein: CASSDPGTGWGNTEAFF.

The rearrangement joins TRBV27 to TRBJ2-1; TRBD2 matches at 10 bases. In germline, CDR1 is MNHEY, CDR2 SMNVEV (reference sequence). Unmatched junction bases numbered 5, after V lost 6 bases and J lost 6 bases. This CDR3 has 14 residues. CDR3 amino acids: CASRAGTSVNEQFF. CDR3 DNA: TGTGCCAGCAGGGCCGGGACTAGCGTCAATGAGCAGTTCTTC.

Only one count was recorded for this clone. CDR3 residues: CASSYSADSSYNEQFF. CDR3 bases: TGTGCCAGCAGTTACTCGGCCGATAGCTCCTACAATGAGCAGTTCTTC. The V call is TRBV6-5, the J call TRBJ2-1; no clear D. V was shortened by 0 bases and J by 0 bases, with 9 bases between the two germline ends. Germline CDR1 MNHEY, CDR2 SVGAGI. CDR3 length: 16 residues.

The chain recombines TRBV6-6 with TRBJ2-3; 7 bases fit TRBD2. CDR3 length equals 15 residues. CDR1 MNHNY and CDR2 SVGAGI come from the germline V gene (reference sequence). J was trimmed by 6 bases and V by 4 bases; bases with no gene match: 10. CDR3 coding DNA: TGTGCCAGCAGTTCCAGGCTAGCGGTGAGCGATACGCAGTATTTT. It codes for CASSSRLAVSDTQYF.

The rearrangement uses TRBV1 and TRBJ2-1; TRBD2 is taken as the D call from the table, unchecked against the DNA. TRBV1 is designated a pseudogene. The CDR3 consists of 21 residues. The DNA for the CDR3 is TGCACCAGCAGCCAAGATTGGCGGCGGGGACTAGCGGACAGCGGGTACAATGAGCAGTTCTTC. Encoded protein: CTSSQDWRRGLADSGYNEQFF.

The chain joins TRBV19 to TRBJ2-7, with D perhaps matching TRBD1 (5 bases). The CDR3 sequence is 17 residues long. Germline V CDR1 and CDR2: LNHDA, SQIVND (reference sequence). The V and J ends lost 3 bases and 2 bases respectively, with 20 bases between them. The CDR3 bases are TGTGCCAGTAGTATCAGACGGGCTGCGGACAAGACCTACGAGCAGTACTTC. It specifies CASSIRRAADKTYEQYF.

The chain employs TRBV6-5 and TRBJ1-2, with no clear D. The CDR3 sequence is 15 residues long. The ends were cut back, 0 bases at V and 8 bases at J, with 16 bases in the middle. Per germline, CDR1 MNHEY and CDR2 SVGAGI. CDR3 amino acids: CASSYSTYLEEGYTF. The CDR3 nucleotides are TGTGCCAGCAGTTACTCGACATATTTAGAGGAGGGCTACACCTTC.

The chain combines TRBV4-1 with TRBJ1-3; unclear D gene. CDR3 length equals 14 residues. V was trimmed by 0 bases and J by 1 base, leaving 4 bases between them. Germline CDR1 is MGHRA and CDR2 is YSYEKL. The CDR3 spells CASSQDRSGNTIYF. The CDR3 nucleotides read TGCGCCAGCAGCCAAGATAGGTCTGGAAACACCATATATTTT.

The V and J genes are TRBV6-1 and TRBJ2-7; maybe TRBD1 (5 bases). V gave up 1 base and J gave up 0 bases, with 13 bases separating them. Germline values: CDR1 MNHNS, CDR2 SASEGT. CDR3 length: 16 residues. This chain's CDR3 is CASSEEMGHYSYEQYF. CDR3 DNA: TGTGCCAGCAGTGAAGAGATGGGGCATTACTCCTACGAGCAGTACTTC.